This T cell receptor (beta chain) is drawn from a study of blood T cell repertoires in COVID-19. Background on the study: Sites in the United States, Italy and Spain provided acute and convalescent COVID-19 samples. From T cells, B-cell-depleted T cells, or PBMCs came the material, which was cDNA or gDNA.

V was cut by 6 bases and J by 7 bases, with 13 bases left in between. CDR3 length: 12 residues. Germline V gives CDR1 ENHRY, CDR2 SYGVKD. In the original analysis: Reference gene primer amplification gave nucleated cell count estimates. Using immunoSEQ multiplex PCR, the repertoire was profiled, and TCRdb retains in-frame clones only, with some absent. Clonal size and the V and J genes are those of that table, whereas D and trimming came from the DNA. Of about 94,000 clones listed, more than 65% are singletons. Sequencing used peripheral blood. The sequence came from a man in his sixties with acute or convalescent COVID-19. The rearrangement links TRBV10-3 to TRBJ2-7; possibly TRBD1 for D (6 bases). CDR3 protein: CAIREQGGEQYF. The CDR3 DNA follows: TGTGCCATCAGGGAACAGGGTGGGGAGCAGTACTTC.